This T cell receptor beta chain came from a study of T cell repertoires in cytomegalovirus infection. For the study at large: The study used recently identified HLA-C-restricted and well-studied HLA-B-restricted CMV epitopes. Public TCR beta signatures were indicative of both CMV infection and a matching HLA type. Study-level points and caveats: Summed public TCR beta family frequency identified CMV carriers bearing the relevant HLA. Dominant in the ex vivo response were TCR beta clonotypes restricted by HLA-C and specific for CMV.

With 1 base removed from V and 4 bases from J, the gap between germline ends came to 13 bases. Germline assignment: CDR1 SGHVS and CDR2 FQNEAQ. The CDR3 contains 15 residues. TCRdb redid the calling of the reads with MiXCR, one entry per CDR3 protein. Among fewer than 200,000 distinct CDR3 sequences listed, about a fifth were seen once. This clonotype was counted only a few times. Antigen specificity is unknown. The rearrangement uses TRBV7-8 and TRBJ2-5; D is perhaps TRBD2 (8 bases). This specimen was CD8+ T cells from cultured PBMCs, taken from culture after CMV antigen stimulation. The source of this sequence is a human donor in good health (CMV status not recorded). Some clones in this sample may be carry-over from other donors' samples. The CDR3 here is CASSLEGAGGETQYF. The CDR3 nucleotides read TGTGCCAGCAGCTTAGAGGGGGCGGGGGGAGAGACCCAGTACTTC.